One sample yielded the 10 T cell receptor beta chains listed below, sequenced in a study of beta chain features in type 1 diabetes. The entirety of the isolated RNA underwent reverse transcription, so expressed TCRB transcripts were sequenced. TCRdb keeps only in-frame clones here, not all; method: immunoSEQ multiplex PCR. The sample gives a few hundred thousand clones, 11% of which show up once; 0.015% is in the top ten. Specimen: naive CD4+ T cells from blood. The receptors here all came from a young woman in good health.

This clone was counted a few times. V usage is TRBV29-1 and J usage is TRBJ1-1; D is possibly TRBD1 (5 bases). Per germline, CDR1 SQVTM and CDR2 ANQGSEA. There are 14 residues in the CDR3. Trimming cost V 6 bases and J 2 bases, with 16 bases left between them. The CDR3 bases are TGCAGCGTCTCTGGGGGGGATAAAAACACTGAAGCTTTCTTT. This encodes CSVSGGDKNTEAFF.

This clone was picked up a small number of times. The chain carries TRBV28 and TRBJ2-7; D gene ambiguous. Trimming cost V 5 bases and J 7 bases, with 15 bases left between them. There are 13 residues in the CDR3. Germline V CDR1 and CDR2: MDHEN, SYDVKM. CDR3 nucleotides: TGTGCCAGCAGTCCCTACCTAGGATATGAGCAGTACTTC. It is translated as CASSPYLGYEQYF.

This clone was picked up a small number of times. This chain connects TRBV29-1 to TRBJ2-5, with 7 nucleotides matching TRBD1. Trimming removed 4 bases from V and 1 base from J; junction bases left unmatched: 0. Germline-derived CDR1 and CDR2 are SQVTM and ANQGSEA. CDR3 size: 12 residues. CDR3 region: CSVGTGQETQYF. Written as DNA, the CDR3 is TGCAGCGTTGGGACAGGCCAAGAGACCCAGTACTTC. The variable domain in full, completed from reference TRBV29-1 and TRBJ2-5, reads SAVISQKPSRDICQRGTSLTIQCQVDSQVTMMFWYRQQPGQSLTLIATANQGSEATYESGFVIDKFPISRPNLTFSTLTVSNMSPEDSSIYLCSVGTGQETQYFGPGTRLLVL.

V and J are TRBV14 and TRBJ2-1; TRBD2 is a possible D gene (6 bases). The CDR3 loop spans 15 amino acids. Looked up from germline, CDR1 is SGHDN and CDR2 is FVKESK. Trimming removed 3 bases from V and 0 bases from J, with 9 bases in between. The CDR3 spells CASSQEGSSYNEQFF. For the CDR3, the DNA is TGTGCCAGCAGCCAGGAGGGGTCCTCCTACAATGAGCAGTTCTTC.

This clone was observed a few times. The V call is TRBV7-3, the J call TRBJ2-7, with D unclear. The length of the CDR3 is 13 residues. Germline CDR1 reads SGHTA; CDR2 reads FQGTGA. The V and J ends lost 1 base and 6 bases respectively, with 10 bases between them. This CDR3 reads CASSLSGEAEQYF. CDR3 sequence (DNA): TGTGCCAGCAGCTTAAGCGGAGAGGCCGAGCAGTACTTC.

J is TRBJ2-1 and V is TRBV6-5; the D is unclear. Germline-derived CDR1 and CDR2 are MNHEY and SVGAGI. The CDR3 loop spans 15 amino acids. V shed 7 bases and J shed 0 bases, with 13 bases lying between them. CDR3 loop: CASTAEMSSYNEQFF. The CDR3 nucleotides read TGTGCCAGCACGGCGGAAATGAGCTCCTACAATGAGCAGTTCTTC.

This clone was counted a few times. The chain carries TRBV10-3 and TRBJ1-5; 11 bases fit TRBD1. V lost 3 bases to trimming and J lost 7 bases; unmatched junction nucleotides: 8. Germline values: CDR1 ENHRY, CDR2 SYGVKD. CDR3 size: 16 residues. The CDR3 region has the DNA TGTGCCATCAGTGATTCTGGACAGGGGGCATGGCAGCCCCAGCATTTT. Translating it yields CAISDSGQGAWQPQHF.

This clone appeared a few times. CDR3 sequence (DNA): TGTGCCAGCAGCTTAGGAAACAGGGGACGCGAGCAGTACTTC. Amino acid sequence: CASSLGNRGREQYF. This chain connects TRBV7-2 to TRBJ2-7, with 7 bases fitting TRBD1. V lost 1 base to trimming and J lost 6 bases; unmatched junction nucleotides: 6. CDR3 length: 14 residues. Germline CDR1 reads SGHTA; CDR2 reads FQGNSA.

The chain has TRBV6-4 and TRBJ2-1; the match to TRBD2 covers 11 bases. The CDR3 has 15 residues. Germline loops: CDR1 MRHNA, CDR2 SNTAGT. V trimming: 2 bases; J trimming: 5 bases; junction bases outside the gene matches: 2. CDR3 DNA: TGTGCCAGCAGTGACGGGACTAGCGGACACAATGAGCAGTTCTTC. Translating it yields CASSDGTSGHNEQFF.

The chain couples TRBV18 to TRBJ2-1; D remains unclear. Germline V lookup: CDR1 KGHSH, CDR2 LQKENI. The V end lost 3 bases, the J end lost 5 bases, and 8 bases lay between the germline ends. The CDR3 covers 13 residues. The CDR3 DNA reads TGTGCCAGCTCACCCTTCAGTAACAATGAGCAGTTCTTC. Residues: CASSPFSNNEQFF.